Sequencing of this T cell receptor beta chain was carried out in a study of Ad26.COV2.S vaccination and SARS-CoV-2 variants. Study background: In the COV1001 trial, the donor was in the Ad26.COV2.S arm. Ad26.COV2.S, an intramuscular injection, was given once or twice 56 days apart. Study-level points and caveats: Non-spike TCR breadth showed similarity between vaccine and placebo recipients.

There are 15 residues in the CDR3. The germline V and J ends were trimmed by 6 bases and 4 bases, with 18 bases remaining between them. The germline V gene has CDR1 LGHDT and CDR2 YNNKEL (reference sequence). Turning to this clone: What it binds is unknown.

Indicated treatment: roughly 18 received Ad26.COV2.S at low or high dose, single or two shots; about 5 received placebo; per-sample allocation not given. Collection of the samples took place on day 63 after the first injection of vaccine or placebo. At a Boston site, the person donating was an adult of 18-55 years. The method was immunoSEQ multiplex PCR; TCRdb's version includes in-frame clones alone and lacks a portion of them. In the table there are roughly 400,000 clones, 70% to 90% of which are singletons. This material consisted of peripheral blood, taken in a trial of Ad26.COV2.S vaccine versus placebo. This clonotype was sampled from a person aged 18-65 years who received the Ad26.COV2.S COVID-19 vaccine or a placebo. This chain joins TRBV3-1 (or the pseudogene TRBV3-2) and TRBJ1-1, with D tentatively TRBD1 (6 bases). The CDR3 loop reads CASSPGGGGRTEAFF. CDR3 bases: TGTGCCAGCAGTCCCGGAGGGGGAGGTCGCACTGAAGCTTTCTTT.